This T cell receptor beta chain was documented in a study of CD8+ T cells in alopecia areata. As for the study in general: Oral tofacitinib (5 to 10 mg twice daily) was administered to treated patients.

In each case, RNA was isolated and then reverse transcribed into cDNA as the sequencing template. TCRdb's copy holds only in-frame clones and misses some; the assay was immunoSEQ multiplex PCR. Altogether 190,000 or so clones are present, about 60% being singletons, with the ten largest covering less than 4%. Treatment denoted: oral pan-JAK inhibitor, 5-10 mg twice daily. This CDR3 has 11 amino acids. The germline V gene encodes CDR1 GTSNPN and CDR2 SVGIG (reference sequence). V lost 5 bases and J lost 6, with 10 bases in between. General study points: More clonal than normal scalp was lesional scalp, particularly alopecia totalis/universalis. Treatment with tofacitinib significantly lowered scalp clonality and reduced expanded CD8+ clones among the top 100.

About this clone itself: Its matching antigen is unknown.

The TCR comes from a human donor with alopecia areata. This chain joins TRBV30 and TRBJ1-1; a weak D match, TRBD1 (6 bases). The input for sequencing was CD4+ T cells sorted from blood, taken at week 4, from a patient treated with tofacitinib. The DNA of the CDR3 is TGTGCCTGGCAGGGGACGGCTGAAGCTTTCTTT. It translates to CAWQGTAEAFF.